Listed below are T cell receptor beta chains from one sample, sequenced in a study of T cell repertoires in cytomegalovirus infection. TCRdb reprocessed the reads via MiXCR and lists one record per CDR3 protein. The sample holds a few hundred thousand distinct CDR3 sequences; 22% are singletons and the top ten take roughly 20%. The sequencing input was CD8+ T cells from PBMCs. Source of these receptors: a human donor in good health (CMV status not recorded). Some clones in this sample may be carry-over from other donors' samples. Each CDR3 is given with its conserved first and last residue. Fields, in order: J gene, V gene, D gene, clone size, CDR3 DNA, CDR3 protein. D genes are given only for firm matches. Clone size appears in some rows only: once, few, many, or a class for an expanded clone.

TRBJ1-5,TRBV7-2,.,many,TGTGCCAGCAGCTTAAGGGCAGGGATTAGCAATCAGCCCCAGCATTTT,CASSLRAGISNQPQHF
TRBJ2-1,TRBV29-1,TRBD2,.,TGCAGCGTTGACGGTTATGCGGGGGGGTACGACGGCTACCATGAGCAGTTCTTC,CSVDGYAGGYDGYHEQFF
TRBJ1-1,TRBV4-1,TRBD1,.,TGCGCCAGCAGCCAAGATATAGGGCAGGGGGCTTGGGCTTTCTTT,CASSQDIGQGAWAFF
TRBJ1-5,TRBV19,TRBD1,.,TGTGCCAGTAGTGGGACAGGCGGTCAGCCCCAGCATTTT,CASSGTGGQPQHF
TRBJ1-2,TRBV29-1,.,.,TGCAGCGCCGAGGGACGGGCGGAGGGCTACACCTTC,CSAEGRAEGYTF
TRBJ1-2,TRBV12-3/TRBV12-4,.,.,TGTGCCAGCAGTTTCAGTGAGATCTATGGCTACACCTTC,CASSFSEIYGYTF
TRBJ2-3,TRBV28,.,.,TGTGCCAGCAGTTTATTTCAGGGACTGACAGATACGCAGTATTTT,CASSLFQGLTDTQYF
TRBJ2-2,TRBV27,TRBD2,few,TGTGCCAGCAGACCCTTTAGCGGGCTTGGCACCGGGGAGCTGTTTTTT,CASRPFSGLGTGELFF
TRBJ1-2,TRBV12-3/TRBV12-4,.,many,TGTGCCAGCAGTTTAATCGGTTTGGCAGGACTCAACTATGGCTACACCTTC,CASSLIGLAGLNYGYTF
TRBJ2-1,TRBV7-8,.,few,TGTGCCAGCAGCTTATCAGCGCATGAGCAGTTCTTC,CASSLSAHEQFF
TRBJ2-5,TRBV9,TRBD1,.,TGTGCCAGCAGCGCCCTGACAGGGGGCCCCGGTGAGACCCAGTACTTC,CASSALTGGPGETQYF
TRBJ2-7,TRBV28,.,many,TGTGCCAGCAGTCACCGGGACATCTCCTACGAGCAGTACTTC,CASSHRDISYEQYF
TRBJ2-7,TRBV5-4,.,many,TGTGCCAGCAGCTTGGACGGGGGCGAGCAGTACTTC,CASSLDGGEQYF
TRBJ2-1,TRBV12-3/TRBV12-4,.,many,TGTGCCAGCACCCCCGACGAGGGGGGAGATTCCTACAATGAGCAGTTCTTC,CASTPDEGGDSYNEQFF
TRBJ2-1,TRBV7-9,.,many,TGTGCCAGCAGCTTGGGGAACGATGAGCAGTTCTTC,CASSLGNDEQFF
TRBJ2-1,TRBV5-1,TRBD2,.,TGCGCCAGCAGCTTGATGAGCGGGGGGTGGAATGAGCAGTTCTTC,CASSLMSGGWNEQFF
TRBJ2-2,TRBV12-3/TRBV12-4,TRBD2,.,TGTGCCAGCAGTTCGCGCGGACTAGCGGGGCCTACCGGGGAGCTGTTTTTT,CASSSRGLAGPTGELFF
TRBJ1-2,TRBV14,TRBD1,few,TGTGCCAGCAGCTCCCGGGACAGATCTCCTAACTATGGCTACACCTTC,CASSSRDRSPNYGYTF
TRBJ2-1,TRBV4-1,.,few,TGCGCCAGCAGCCCTACCCTTTACAATGAGCAGTTCTTC,CASSPTLYNEQFF
TRBJ2-5,TRBV6-1,.,.,TGTGCCAGCAGTGAATTGGGAAGCATCCAAGAGACCCAGTACTTC,CASSELGSIQETQYF
TRBJ1-5,TRBV6-2/TRBV6-3,.,.,TGTGCCAGCAGTTTTGTGGGTACTACTCAGCCCCAGCATTTT,CASSFVGTTQPQHF
TRBJ1-2,TRBV7-9,TRBD1,.,TGTGCCAGCAGCCAACAGGGGGCGTGGGGAAACTATGGCTACACCTTC,CASSQQGAWGNYGYTF
TRBJ2-1,TRBV5-6,.,.,TGTGCCAGCAGCTTGGCAGGGGTCGGGTACAATGAGCAGTTCTTC,CASSLAGVGYNEQFF
TRBJ2-7,TRBV6-9,TRBD2,.,TGTGCCAGCAGTTATTGGGGGGGTCAGTACCCCAGAGAGCAGTACTTC,CASSYWGGQYPREQYF
TRBJ1-1,TRBV13,.,few,TGTGCCAGCAGCCCCCCCACTGGGGAAACTAACACTGAAGCTTTCTTT,CASSPPTGETNTEAFF
TRBJ1-1,TRBV28,.,few,TGTGCCAGCAGTCCACCACGGGGGGCTGAAGCTTTCTTT,CASSPPRGAEAFF
TRBJ1-4,TRBV2,.,.,TGTGCCAGCAGTGAACACCCTACGAATGAAAAACTGTTTTTT,CASSEHPTNEKLFF
TRBJ2-7,TRBV19,.,few,TGTGCCAGTAGTTCCGGGACACGCGACTACGAGCAGTACTTC,CASSSGTRDYEQYF
TRBJ2-7,TRBV6-5,TRBD1,.,TGTGCCACCTCAGGTTCCGGGACAGGGAGCTACGAGCAGTACTTC,CATSGSGTGSYEQYF
TRBJ2-1,TRBV6-5,.,many,TGTGCCAGCAGTTGGACACTTTCGGGGAATGAGCAGTTCTTC,CASSWTLSGNEQFF
TRBJ2-3,TRBV2,.,.,TGTGCCAGCACTGAGGGTCTCGGACAGATTTTCAAAGATACGCAGTATTTT,CASTEGLGQIFKDTQYF
TRBJ2-5,TRBV14,.,many,TGTGCCAGCAGCCGAGGAGCGCAAGAGACCCAGTACTTC,CASSRGAQETQYF
TRBJ2-1,TRBV20-1,.,few,TGCAGTGCTAGAGATTTTGCCTACAATGAGCAGTTCTTC,CSARDFAYNEQFF
TRBJ2-1,TRBV12-3/TRBV12-4,TRBD2,.,TGTGCCAGCAGTTTCCCCCACGCGGGGGGGTACAATGAGCAGTTCTTC,CASSFPHAGGYNEQFF
TRBJ1-1,TRBV20-1,.,.,TGCAGTGCAACCTTAACGAACACTGAAGCTTTCTTT,CSATLTNTEAFF
TRBJ2-5,TRBV5-5,TRBD2,.,TGTGCCAGCAGCTCGGGACTAGCGAGACTACAAGAGACCCAGTACTTC,CASSSGLARLQETQYF
TRBJ2-7,TRBV12-3/TRBV12-4,TRBD2,.,TGTGCCAGCAGTTTACCACTAGCGGGGGGTCCTCCCTACGAGCAGTACTTC,CASSLPLAGGPPYEQYF
TRBJ1-5,TRBV12-3/TRBV12-4,TRBD1,.,TGTGCCAGCAGTTGGGACAGTAGCAATCAGCCCCAGCATTTT,CASSWDSSNQPQHF
TRBJ2-5,TRBV5-1,TRBD2,.,TGCGCCAGCAGCCCAACATTGGGTAGCGGGCAAGAGACCCAGTACTTC,CASSPTLGSGQETQYF
TRBJ1-1,TRBV28,.,.,TGTGCCAGCAGTTTATTCGGGGGGAACACTGAAGCTTTCTTT,CASSLFGGNTEAFF
TRBJ1-6,TRBV5-5,.,.,TGTGCCAGCAGCCTAGTTCGGGGGTTATATTCACCCCTCCACTTT,CASSLVRGLYSPLHF
TRBJ2-7,TRBV12-3/TRBV12-4,.,many,TGTGCCAGCAGCCAAGACTACTCCTACGAGCAGTACTTC,CASSQDYSYEQYF
TRBJ2-2,TRBV6-2/TRBV6-3,TRBD1,many,TGTGCCAGCAGTTATTGGACAGGGTTTAGTTCCGGGGAGCTGTTTTTT,CASSYWTGFSSGELFF
TRBJ1-1,TRBV28,.,many,TGTGCCAGCAGTTCCGTGGGGAACACTGAAGCTTTCTTT,CASSSVGNTEAFF
TRBJ1-2,TRBV7-9,TRBD1,.,TGTGCCAGCAGCTTACCGGACAGGGGGGATGGCTACACCTTC,CASSLPDRGDGYTF
TRBJ1-1,TRBV15,.,few,TGTGCCACCAGCAGAGATGAAGGGGCGCTTAACACTGAAGCTTTCTTT,CATSRDEGALNTEAFF
TRBJ2-1,TRBV10-3,TRBD2,few,TGTGCCATCAGCGCTACTAGCGGGGCCGGGGATGAGCAGTTCTTC,CAISATSGAGDEQFF
TRBJ2-1,TRBV12-3/TRBV12-4,.,few,TGTGCCAGCGCCGTGGCCGGGGTTACCTACAATGAGCAGTTCTTC,CASAVAGVTYNEQFF
TRBJ1-1,TRBV2,.,.,TGTGCCAGCAGTGATGGAGCGAACACTGAAGCTTTCTTT,CASSDGANTEAFF
TRBJ1-2,TRBV7-2,.,many,TGTGCCAGCAGCTTAGCGGTAGCAGACTATGGCTACACCTTC,CASSLAVADYGYTF
TRBJ2-5,TRBV7-6,TRBD2,many,TGTGCCAGCAGCTTAAGATTGGGACTAGCGGAGGGAGAGACCCAGTACTTC,CASSLRLGLAEGETQYF
TRBJ1-1,TRBV7-8,.,many,TGTGCCAGCAGCTTAATCCCCGGAGGAGCGAACACTGAAGCTTTCTTT,CASSLIPGGANTEAFF
TRBJ1-1,TRBV10-3,.,few,TGTGCCATCAGTGAGTCCCGGCAGGGCATCCCTGAAGCTTTCTTT,CAISESRQGIPEAFF
TRBJ2-7,TRBV28,TRBD2,.,TGTGCCAGCAGTTTGCCTAGCGGGGGGAGAGGGGAGCAGTACTTC,CASSLPSGGRGEQYF
TRBJ1-2,TRBV7-8,.,.,TGTGCCAGCAGCTTAGGACCTCAGGGCTATGGCTACACCTTC,CASSLGPQGYGYTF
TRBJ2-7,TRBV6-5,.,.,TGTGCCAGCAGTCCCTGGGACCCGGGCTACGAGCAGTACTTC,CASSPWDPGYEQYF
TRBJ2-5,TRBV28,.,.,TGTGCCAGCAGTCACTCACAGGGATTTACCCAAGAGACCCAGTACTTC,CASSHSQGFTQETQYF
TRBJ2-1,TRBV9,.,many,TGTGCCAGCAGCGCCGGTGGGAGGATCTACAATGAGCAGTTCTTC,CASSAGGRIYNEQFF
TRBJ1-1,TRBV7-3,TRBD1,.,TGTGCCAGCAGCGCCACAGGGGGCGAAGCTTTCTTT,CASSATGGEAFF
TRBJ2-1,TRBV20-1,TRBD2,few,TGCAGTGCTTCTAGCGGGGAAAGGATCTACAATGAGCAGTTCTTC,CSASSGERIYNEQFF